A single TCR beta chain is shown here with its context. This record belongs to a study of blood T cell repertoires in COVID-19. For the study at large: Samples of COVID-19 (acute and convalescent) were obtained from the United States, Italy and Spain.

As originally analysed: The assay estimated nucleated cells by amplifying reference gene primers. Method: immunoSEQ multiplex PCR; TCRdb's copy keeps in-frame clones and lacks some. V and J calls plus clone size are reproduced from that table; the DNA served to infer D and trimming. Here the sample spans 160,000 or so clones, roughly four fifths being singletons. This sequence originates from a human donor in a cohort sampled during active COVID-19. The sample comprised peripheral blood.

CDR3 residues: CASSPDRPAGNEQFF. The CDR3 DNA follows: TGTGCCAGCAGTCCGGACAGGCCGGCGGGCAATGAGCAGTTCTTC. This chain uses TRBV27 with TRBJ2-1; 7 positions match TRBD1. This CDR3 has 15 residues. The V segment lost 5 bases and the J segment 6 bases; nucleotides outside the gene matches: 10. Germline V gene data show CDR1 as MNHEY and CDR2 as SMNVEV (reference sequence).